The rows below give T cell receptor beta chains drawn from one sample of a study of cytomegalovirus exposure and HLA in healthy donors. Produced via immunoSEQ multiplex PCR; TCRdb's table is partial and in-frame only. This sample has roughly 190,000 clones, with around 86% found just once. The sequencing sample was made of PBMCs. The source is a woman aged 18 to 35 in good health and CMV-seronegative. Both conserved end residues are part of each CDR3. A D gene is named only where the DNA matches it firmly. The size of a clone is reported for some rows only, either as once, few or many, or as a class for expanded clones.

V: TRBV30
J: TRBJ2-3
D: -
size: -
CDR3: CAWSVFRTDTQYF
DNA: TGTGCCTGGAGTGTATTCCGGACAGATACGCAGTATTTT

V: TRBV18
J: TRBJ2-3
D: TRBD2
size: -
CDR3: CASSPREDSTDTQYF
DNA: TGTGCCAGCTCACCGCGGGAGGACAGCACAGATACGCAGTATTTT

V: TRBV2
J: TRBJ1-4
D: -
size: -
CDR3: CASRLEGIANEKLFF
DNA: TGTGCCAGCAGGCTTGAGGGTATAGCTAATGAAAAACTGTTTTTT

V: TRBV10-1
J: TRBJ2-2
D: TRBD1
size: -
CDR3: CASSGTGDTGELFF
DNA: TGCGCCAGCTCCGGGACAGGAGACACCGGGGAGCTGTTTTTT

V: TRBV13
J: TRBJ1-1
D: -
size: -
CDR3: CASSLGMGGNTEAFF
DNA: TGTGCCAGCAGCTTAGGTATGGGGGGGAACACTGAAGCTTTCTTT

V: TRBV6-5
J: TRBJ1-1
D: TRBD1
size: -
CDR3: CASSRGQPTEAFF
DNA: TGTGCCAGCAGCAGGGGACAGCCCACTGAAGCTTTCTTT

V: TRBV27
J: TRBJ2-7
D: -
size: -
CDR3: CASRISGVTYEQYF
DNA: TGTGCCAGCAGGATATCAGGGGTCACCTACGAGCAGTACTTC

V: TRBV5-1
J: TRBJ2-2
D: -
size: -
CDR3: CASSLTPNTGELFF
DNA: TGCGCCAGCAGCCTGACACCCAACACCGGGGAGCTGTTTTTT

V: TRBV5-4
J: TRBJ1-2
D: TRBD1
size: once
CDR3: CASRGRQGNYGYTF
DNA: TGTGCCAGCAGGGGTCGACAGGGCAACTATGGCTACACCTTC

V: TRBV9
J: TRBJ2-3
D: TRBD2
size: -
CDR3: CASSPLRGLATDTATPSTDTQYF
DNA: TGTGCCAGCAGCCCACTGCGTGGACTAGCGACAGATACGGCAACCCCTAGCACAGATACGCAGTATTTT

V: TRBV29-1
J: TRBJ2-1
D: TRBD1
size: -
CDR3: CSVESPRQGSYNEQFF
DNA: TGCAGCGTTGAAAGCCCTCGACAGGGATCTTACAATGAGCAGTTCTTC

V: TRBV7-9
J: TRBJ2-7
D: TRBD1
size: once
CDR3: CASSTRDRGTYEQYF
DNA: TGTGCCAGCAGCACCCGGGACAGGGGGACCTACGAGCAGTACTTC

V: TRBV30
J: TRBJ2-5
D: TRBD2
size: -
CDR3: CAWSVLTSGGETQYF
DNA: TGTGCCTGGAGTGTCTTGACTAGCGGGGGAGAGACCCAGTACTTC

V: TRBV19
J: TRBJ1-5
D: TRBD1
size: -
CDR3: CASSIVGDRNQPQHF
DNA: TGTGCCAGTAGTATAGTTGGGGACAGAAATCAGCCCCAGCATTTT

V: TRBV4-1
J: TRBJ1-1
D: -
size: -
CDR3: CASSQGATTEAFF
DNA: TGCGCCAGCAGCCAGGGGGCCACGACTGAAGCTTTCTTT

V: TRBV5-1
J: TRBJ1-2
D: -
size: -
CDR3: CASSFFRLRQTPNYGYTF
DNA: TGCGCCAGCAGCTTTTTCCGGCTTAGACAGACTCCCAACTATGGCTACACCTTC

V: TRBV7-9
J: TRBJ2-5
D: -
size: -
CDR3: CASSAGETQYF
DNA: TGTGCCAGCAGCGCAGGAGAGACCCAGTACTTC

V: TRBV4-1
J: TRBJ1-4
D: -
size: -
CDR3: CASSKGATNEKLFF
DNA: TGCGCCAGCAGTAAGGGGGCAACTAATGAAAAACTGTTTTTT

V: TRBV7-2
J: TRBJ1-1
D: -
size: -
CDR3: CASSLDTGAFF
DNA: TGTGCCAGCAGCTTAGATACGGGAGCTTTCTTT

V: TRBV6-5
J: TRBJ1-5
D: TRBD1
size: -
CDR3: CASRRTGQSPQHF
DNA: TGTGCCAGCAGACGGACAGGGCAATCGCCCCAGCATTTT

V: TRBV27
J: TRBJ1-5
D: TRBD1
size: -
CDR3: CATRRTGGDQPQHF
DNA: TGTGCCACCCGTCGGACAGGGGGGGATCAGCCCCAGCATTTT

V: TRBV9
J: TRBJ2-7
D: TRBD1
size: -
CDR3: CASSVGEDRAIPYEQYF
DNA: TGTGCCAGCAGCGTAGGGGAGGACAGGGCCATACCTTACGAGCAGTACTTC

V: TRBV5-1
J: TRBJ1-1
D: TRBD1
size: -
CDR3: CASSSTGEMNTEAFF
DNA: TGCGCCAGCAGCTCGACAGGGGAGATGAACACTGAAGCTTTCTTT

V: TRBV2
J: TRBJ2-7
D: TRBD2
size: -
CDR3: CASSGAASGVDEQYF
DNA: TGTGCCAGCAGTGGAGCGGCTAGCGGGGTCGACGAGCAGTACTTC

V: TRBV19
J: TRBJ2-3
D: TRBD2
size: -
CDR3: CASSLTSPKEVQYF
DNA: TGTGCCAGTAGCCTGACTAGCCCTAAAGAGGTGCAGTATTTT

V: TRBV14
J: TRBJ1-1
D: -
size: -
CDR3: CASSQVRGATEAFF
DNA: TGTGCCAGCAGCCAAGTGCGGGGGGCCACTGAAGCTTTCTTT